A selection of T cell receptor beta chains follows, all from one sample in a study of technical replicates of blood from several donors. Clones were read by immunoSEQ multiplex PCR, and TCRdb kept only the in-frame ones, dropping some. The sample lists about 81,000 clones; 81% were seen once. The sequenced sample consisted of PBMCs. The origin of the receptors is a human donor in good health. Some clones in this sample may be carry-over from other donors' samples. CDR3s include the opening cysteine and the closing phenylalanine or tryptophan. Fields, in order: J gene, clone size, V gene, D gene, CDR3 DNA, CDR3 protein. A D gene is named only where the DNA matches it firmly. The size of a clone is reported for some rows only, either as once, few or many, or as a class for expanded clones.

TRBJ1-3,.,TRBV6-5,.,TGTGCCAGCAGCTCCGGACAACCCGGGGGGACCATATATTTT,CASSSGQPGGTIYF
TRBJ2-7,.,TRBV2,TRBD1,TGTGCCAGCATGGGCGGGACAGGGGGCTCCTACGAGCAGTACTTC,CASMGGTGGSYEQYF
TRBJ2-5,.,TRBV7-9,TRBD2,TGTGCCAGCAGCGGACTAGCGGGAGTACTCGAGACCCAGTACTTC,CASSGLAGVLETQYF
TRBJ2-7,.,TRBV7-9,TRBD2,TGTGCCAGCAACAACGGGGGGTACGAGCAGTACTTC,CASNNGGYEQYF
TRBJ2-5,.,TRBV7-7,TRBD2,TGTGCCAGCAGCTTAACGGGACTAGCGTTCGAGACCCAGTACTTC,CASSLTGLAFETQYF
TRBJ2-5,.,TRBV7-2,TRBD2,TGTGCCAGCAGCTTTACTAGCGGGGTGGGAGAGACCCAGTACTTC,CASSFTSGVGETQYF
TRBJ2-7,.,TRBV7-6,.,TGTGCCAGCACCTCTGAGTGGGGGGAACAATACGAGCAGTACTTC,CASTSEWGEQYEQYF
TRBJ2-1,.,TRBV19,TRBD2,TGTGCCAGTAGTATCCGGGAGGGCGGGATTGAGCAGTTCTTC,CASSIREGGIEQFF
TRBJ2-7,.,TRBV6-5,.,TGTGCCAGCAGTTACTCCGGACACGGGGGCTACGAGCAGTACTTC,CASSYSGHGGYEQYF
TRBJ2-3,.,TRBV29-1,.,TGCAGCGTTGAATCTCGGTCCTCCGGGGATACGCAGTATTTT,CSVESRSSGDTQYF
TRBJ2-3,.,TRBV19,TRBD1,TGTGCCAGTAGTCTGTCGGGACAGGCCCCAGATACGCAGTATTTT,CASSLSGQAPDTQYF
TRBJ2-1,.,TRBV7-3,TRBD2,TGTGCCAGCAGCTTAACCCCCTCTCCGGGGGGGAACAATGAGCAGTTCTTC,CASSLTPSPGGNNEQFF
TRBJ1-5,.,TRBV6-5,TRBD1,TGTGCCAGCAGGGGACAGCCCGATAGCAATCAGCCCCAGCATTTT,CASRGQPDSNQPQHF
TRBJ1-1,few,TRBV18,.,TGTGCCAGCTCACCTAGCCGAGATGAAGCTTTCTTT,CASSPSRDEAFF